The 30 T cell receptor beta chains listed next were all sequenced from one sample in a study of T cell clonality in common variable immunodeficiency. This table comes from immunoSEQ multiplex PCR, and its TCRdb copy is limited to in-frame clones, with some not included. The sample offers roughly 79,000 clones and no singletons, the top ten holding under 1%. Source material: peripheral blood mononuclear cells. These TCRs come from a person between 18 and 75 years old in good health.

The sample holds a few counts of this clone. The missing CDR3 end, 3 residues past where the read stops, is filled in from the germline J gene. The genes are TRBV6-2 or TRBV6-3 and TRBJ2-3, with D perhaps matching TRBD2 (6 bases). This CDR3 has 14 amino acids. V gave up 10 bases and J gave up 2 bases, with 16 bases separating them. The germline gives CDR1 MNHEY, CDR2 SVGEGT. The part of the CDR3 DNA that was read is TGTGCCACCAGCCGGGGAGGAGACACAGATACG. This encodes CATSRGGDTDT. The whole CDR3 reads CATSRGGDTDTQYF.

This clone has ten or more counts. The read ends 3 residues shy of where the CDR3 ends; the end is completed using the germline J gene. The J gene is TRBJ2-6, the V gene TRBV18; 7 bases map to TRBD1. Germline CDR1 is KGHSH and CDR2 is LQKENI. V was pared by 0 bases and J by 0 bases, with 11 bases of the junction left unmatched. The CDR3 is 20 amino acids. The part of the CDR3 DNA that was read is TGTGCCAGCTCACCACCTAAAGGGACAGCACTCCACTCTGGGGCCAACGTC. Amino acids: CASSPPKGTALHSGANV. The full CDR3 sequence reads CASSPPKGTALHSGANVLTF.

This clone was detected many times. The CDR3 is cut off 3 residues early in the read; its end comes from the germline J gene. The rearrangement uses TRBV7-2 and TRBJ2-3, with 11 bases fitting TRBD2. Germline values: CDR1 SGHTA, CDR2 FQGNSA. The CDR3 runs to 14 residues. V lost 6 bases to trimming and J lost 2 bases; unmatched junction nucleotides: 1. CDR3 DNA (partial): TGTGCCAGCAGACTAGCGGGAGACACAGATACG. This codes for CASRLAGDTDT. The full CDR3 protein reads CASRLAGDTDTQYF.

In this sample, this clone turned up many times. Here the CDR3 reads CASSISAGEQYF. CDR3 bases read: TGTGCCAGTAGTATTTCTGCGGGCGAG. V usage is TRBV19 and J usage is TRBJ2-7; a weak D match, TRBD2 (5 bases). The missing CDR3 end, 3 residues past where the read stops, is filled in from the germline J gene. This CDR3 region has 12 residues. Trimming cost V 3 bases and J 6 bases, with 9 bases left between them. Germline lookup yields CDR1 LNHDA and CDR2 SQIVND (reference sequence).

Many counts were recorded for this clone. The CDR3 is cut off 3 residues early in the read; its end comes from the germline J gene. This sequence joins TRBV5-5 and TRBJ2-7; D possibly corresponds to TRBD2 (5 bases). V was pared by 2 bases and J by 5 bases, with 11 bases between. CDR3 length: 13 amino acids. The germline V gene encodes CDR1 SGHKS and CDR2 YYEKEE (reference sequence). The DNA read from the CDR3 is TGTGCCAGCAGCTTTAATCCGGGGAACGAG. Translating it yields CASSFNPGNE. The CDR3 in its entirety is CASSFNPGNEQYF. Filled out from reference TRBV5-5 and TRBJ2-7, the complete variable domain reads DAGVTQSPTHLIKTRGQQVTLRCSPISGHKSVSWYQQVLGQGPQFIFQYYEKEERGRGNFPDRFSARQFPNYSSELNVNALLLGDSALYLCASSFNPGNEQYFGPGTRLTVT.

This clone was counted many times. The missing CDR3 end, 3 residues past where the read stops, is filled in from the germline J gene. The V call is TRBV30, the J call TRBJ2-7; 9 positions agree with TRBD1. Germline-derived CDR1 and CDR2 are GTSNPN and SVGIG (reference sequence). J was trimmed by 5 bases and V by 4 bases; bases with no gene match: 6. CDR3 length equals 13 residues. CDR3: CAWTLDRGNEQYF. The covered CDR3 bases are TGTGCCTGGACCTTGGACAGGGGAAACGAG.

This clone was detected many times. At one boundary the junction diverges from the germline segment, which might be a read error. The missing CDR3 end, 3 residues past where the read stops, is filled in from the germline J gene. The rearrangement uses TRBV4-2 and TRBJ1-4, with D perhaps matching TRBD1 (6 bases). The length of the CDR3 is 13 residues. The germline gives CDR1 LGHNA, CDR2 YNFKEQ. The sequenced part of the CDR3 DNA is TGCGCCAGCAGCCAAGTCAGGGGTGAAAAA. It codes for CASSQVRGEK. The CDR3 reads in full as CASSQVRGEKLFF.

This clone was seen many times. Incomplete CDR3 DNA: TGTGCCAGTAGTTTTCGACAGGCAGGGGGCAAAAACATT. It translates to CASSFRQAGGKNI. The complete CDR3 sequence is CASSFRQAGGKNIQYF. The chain joins TRBV19 to TRBJ2-4; 7 bases are a match to TRBD1. The CDR3 is cut off 3 residues early in the read; its end comes from the germline J gene. Trimming cost V 5 bases and J 3 bases; bases outside gene matches: 10. CDR1 and CDR2 (germline): LNHDA, SQIVND (reference sequence). The CDR3 consists of 16 residues. Supplemented by reference TRBV19 and TRBJ2-4, the full variable domain reads DGGITQSPKYLFRKEGQNVTLSCEQNLNHDAMYWYRQDPGQGLRLIYYSQIVNDFQKGDIAEGYSVSREKKESFPLTVTSAQKNPTAFYLCASSFRQAGGKNIQYFGAGTRLSVL.

This clone was observed many times. The read finishes 3 residues shy of the CDR3 end, and the germline J gene is used to complete it. The chain carries TRBV18 and TRBJ2-7; D is undetermined. Trimming took off 4 bases at V and 4 bases at J, with 11 bases between the two ends. The germline V gene encodes CDR1 KGHSH and CDR2 LQKENI. The CDR3 runs to 13 residues. This chain's CDR3 is CASSQGSYYEQYF. The sequenced CDR3 bases are TGTGCCAGCTCACAAGGGTCATATTACGAG.

The table lists this clone with many counts. The read terminates 3 residues ahead of where the CDR3 ends, so the germline J gene completes it. The genes are TRBV5-3 and TRBJ2-1; no firm D call. TRBV5-3 is noted as an ORF with a role that remains uncertain. The CDR3 sequence is 17 residues long. V was pared by 0 bases and J by 1 base, with 14 bases between. The CDR3 bases that were read are TGTGCCAGAAGCTTGGGAGTAGTTCCGCCATCCTACAATGAG. The encoded protein is CARSLGVVPPSYNE. The entire CDR3 protein is CARSLGVVPPSYNEQFF.

This clone was seen ten or more times. The read halts 3 residues ahead of the CDR3 end, with the missing end drawn from the germline J gene. The genes are TRBV19 and TRBJ2-5, with 8 bases that match TRBD1. The germline gives CDR1 LNHDA, CDR2 SQIVND (reference sequence). This CDR3 has 15 residues. Germline trimming cut 3 bases from V and 4 bases from J; bases unmatched to any gene: 7. This CDR3 is CASSMGLQGGETQYF. CDR3 DNA, as far as it was read: TGTGCCAGTAGTATGGGATTACAGGGGGGAGAGACC.

In this sample, this clone turned up many times. The read terminates 3 residues before the CDR3 end, so the remaining end is supplied by the germline J gene. V gene TRBV5-5 combines with J gene TRBJ2-7; a weak D match, TRBD1 (5 bases). V lost 0 bases and J lost 2, with 12 bases in between. The germline V gene encodes CDR1 SGHKS and CDR2 YYEKEE (reference sequence). This CDR3 contains 15 residues. The CDR3 spells CASSLGGDPAYEQYF. CDR3 DNA, as far as it was read: TGTGCCAGCAGCTTGGGGGGCGACCCAGCCTACGAG.

This clone was counted ten times or more. The sequence runs out 3 residues before the end of the CDR3; the remainder is reconstructed from the germline J gene. The chain is built from TRBV2 and TRBJ2-3, with 10 bases aligning to TRBD1. The length of the CDR3 is 16 residues. Germline V gene sequence: CDR1 SNHLY, CDR2 FYNNEI. With V trimmed by 6 bases and J by 5 bases, 11 bases remained unmatched. The sequenced part of the CDR3 DNA is TGTGCCAGCAGCGCGACCGGGACAGGGGTCAGAGATACG. Translation gives CASSATGTGVRDT. From start to end, the CDR3 is CASSATGTGVRDTQYF.

This clone was observed many times. With the read ending 3 residues before the CDR3 end, the germline J gene is used to fill in that end. The rearrangement links TRBV30 to TRBJ2-5, with D possibly being TRBD1 (6 bases). Germline V gene sequence: CDR1 GTSNPN, CDR2 SVGIG (reference sequence). V dropped 4 bases and J dropped 5 bases, with 17 bases sitting between them. The CDR3 has 14 residues. CDR3 DNA, as far as it was read: TGTGCCTGGATACCCCACAGGGATGGGGAGACC. Amino acid sequence: CAWIPHRDGET. The CDR3 as a whole reads CAWIPHRDGETQYF.

This clone was observed many times. The CDR3 region is CASSWRQSAQDTQYF. The CDR3 bases that were read are TGTGCCAGCAGCTGGAGACAGTCTGCACAAGATACG. V gene TRBV5-5 combines with J gene TRBJ2-3; TRBD1 might be the D (5 bases). The CDR3 goes on 3 residues after the read ends, and that part is filled in from the germline J gene. Looked up from germline, CDR1 is SGHKS and CDR2 is YYEKEE (reference sequence). The CDR3 has 15 amino acids. V lost 3 bases to trimming and J lost 5 bases, with 16 bases between them.

This clone was observed a few times. The CDR3 bases that were read are TGCAGTGCGACGCCGGGACAGATCTATAATTCACCC. Its translation is CSATPGQIYNSP. The whole CDR3 is CSATPGQIYNSPLHF. The rearrangement uses TRBV20-1 and TRBJ1-6, with 7 bases matching TRBD1. Coverage ceases 3 residues before the CDR3 finishes, and the germline J gene fills in the end. CDR1 is DFQATT and CDR2 is SNEGSKA in the germline V gene (reference sequence). V was clipped by 6 bases and J by 3 bases; unmatched bases: 8. The CDR3 is 15 residues long.

This clone appeared many times. The read falls 3 residues short of the CDR3 end, and the missing part is taken from the germline J gene. The rearrangement links TRBV7-9 to TRBJ2-7; a weak D match, TRBD2 (5 bases). The CDR3 runs to 13 residues. V lost 2 bases to trimming and J lost 0 bases, with 5 bases between them. The germline CDR1 and CDR2 sequences are SEHNR and FQNEAQ (reference sequence). The CDR3 spells CASSLTSSYEQYF. The covered CDR3 bases are TGTGCCAGCAGCTTAACTAGCTCCTACGAG. Combining the CDR3 with reference TRBV7-9 and TRBJ2-7 gives the whole variable domain DTGVSQNPRHKITKRGQNVTFRCDPISEHNRLYWYRQTLGQGPEFLTYFQNEAQLEKSRLLSDRFSAERPKGSFSTLEIQRTEQGDSAMYLCASSLTSSYEQYFGPGTRLTVT.

This clone appeared many times. The read stops 3 residues short of the end of the CDR3; the missing end is completed from the germline J gene. The genes are TRBV5-6 and TRBJ2-2; D ambiguous. The CDR3 has 15 amino acids. V was cut by 1 base and J by 2 bases, with 9 bases left in between. The germline V gene encodes CDR1 SGHDT and CDR2 YYEEEE. CDR3 bases read: TGTGCCAGCAGCTTGCCAGGCCTCAACACCGGGGAG. Its translation: CASSLPGLNTGE. The whole CDR3 sequence is CASSLPGLNTGELFF.

In regard to this clone: The germline gene is not matched at one end of the junction; a read error may be the cause. From the germline J gene comes the end of the CDR3, since the read stops 3 residues before it. V and J are TRBV7-9 and TRBJ2-3; the match to TRBD2 covers 11 bases. Germline CDR1 SEHNR, CDR2 FQNEAQ (reference sequence). The CDR3 runs to 14 residues. The CDR3 DNA, read in part, is TGTTCCAGCAGCTCGGGACTAGCGGCTGATACG. This sequence encodes CSSSSGLAADT. The CDR3 in full is CSSSSGLAADTQYF.

This clone has a count of ten or more. The DNA ends 3 residues before the CDR3 does, and the rest of the CDR3 is filled in from the germline J gene. The V and J genes are TRBV20-1 and TRBJ1-3; 8 positions agree with TRBD1. Per germline, CDR1 DFQATT and CDR2 SNEGSKA (reference sequence). This CDR3 comprises 15 residues. V shed 2 bases, J shed 4 bases, and the junction held 7 bases outside the gene matches. CDR3 bases read: TGCAGTGCTAGACCGCCAGGGGGCATCGGAAACACC. Its translation is CSARPPGGIGNT. The full CDR3 protein is CSARPPGGIGNTIYF.

This clone came up many times. With the read ending 3 residues before the CDR3 end, the germline J gene is used to fill in that end. The rearrangement joins TRBV29-1 to TRBJ2-1; 9 bases align to TRBD1. The germline gives CDR1 SQVTM, CDR2 ANQGSEA. This CDR3 is built from 14 residues. With 6 bases clipped from V and 0 bases from J, the junction kept 3 bases outside the gene matches. CDR3 DNA, as far as it was read: TGCAGCGTGGACAGGGGCGGCTCCTACAATGAG. This encodes CSVDRGGSYNE. The CDR3 in its entirety is CSVDRGGSYNEQFF.

About this clone itself: The read gets to within 3 residues of the CDR3 end, and the germline J gene fills in the rest. J is TRBJ2-5 and V is TRBV10-2; 10 bases map to TRBD2. The CDR3 is made up of 14 amino acids. The ends lost 7 bases at V and 4 bases at J; junction bases unmatched: 6. Germline CDR1 and CDR2: WSHSY and SAAADI. CDR3 protein: CASTLAGVGETQYF. CDR3 bases read: TGCGCCAGCACCCTAGCGGGAGTTGGAGAGACC.

At least ten counts were recorded for this clone. The covered CDR3 bases are TGTGCCAGCAGCCGTCACGGCGGGGAACCCTACGAG. It codes for CASSRHGGEPYE. The whole CDR3 protein reads CASSRHGGEPYEQYF. The chain links TRBV28 to TRBJ2-7, with a possible D match to TRBD2 (6 bases). Read data end 3 residues before the CDR3 end; the end is taken from the germline J gene. Between the trimmed V and J ends, which lost 6 bases and 2 bases, there was a span of 17 bases. The CDR3 is 15 amino acids. The germline V gene encodes CDR1 MDHEN and CDR2 SYDVKM.

This clone has at least ten counts. Read data end 3 residues before the CDR3 end; the end is taken from the germline J gene. V is TRBV19 and J is TRBJ2-7, with 13 bases matching TRBD2. This CDR3 has 16 amino acids. Losses at the gene ends were 5 bases for V and 3 bases for J; bases not matched to a gene: 7. Germline values: CDR1 LNHDA, CDR2 SQIVND (reference sequence). Partial CDR3 DNA: TGTGCCAGTAGTTCGATTCGGACTAGCGGGAGCTACGAG. The encoded protein is CASSSIRTSGSYE. Given in full, the CDR3 is CASSSIRTSGSYEQYF.

There are many counts of this clone. The CDR3 is cut off 3 residues early in the read; its end comes from the germline J gene. The chain couples TRBV2 to TRBJ2-2, with 9 positions matching TRBD2. After removal of 5 bases from V and 5 bases from J, the junction contained 3 bases not matched to a gene. CDR1 is SNHLY and CDR2 is FYNNEI in the germline V gene. This CDR3 has 14 residues. Here the CDR3 reads CASSSGRSTGELFF. The CDR3 bases that were read are TGTGCCAGCAGTAGCGGGAGGAGTACCGGGGAG. Together with reference TRBV2 and TRBJ2-2, the CDR3 gives the full variable domain: EPEVTQTPSHQVTQMGQEVILRCVPISNHLYFYWYRQILGQKVEFLVSFYNNEISEKSEIFDDQFSVERPDGSNFTLKIRSTKLEDSAMYFCASSSGRSTGELFFGEGSRLTVL.

This clone was seen repeatedly, ten times or more. Read data end 3 residues before the CDR3 end; the end is taken from the germline J gene. The chain combines TRBV30 with TRBJ2-7; D not resolved. Trimming shortened V by 2 bases and J by 2 bases, and 13 bases separated the two germline ends. The CDR3 totals 14 residues. CDR1 GTSNPN and CDR2 SVGIG come from the germline V gene (reference sequence). CDR3 in amino acids: CAWSPAEVPYEQYF. The sequenced CDR3 bases are TGTGCCTGGAGTCCCGCAGAGGTTCCCTACGAG.

Points on this clone: From the germline J gene comes the end of the CDR3, since the read stops 3 residues before it. This chain joins TRBV6-2 or TRBV6-3 and TRBJ2-1, with D perhaps TRBD2 (5 bases). Per germline, CDR1 MNHEY and CDR2 SVGEGT. The CDR3 has 16 amino acids. V lost 0 bases to trimming and J lost 4 bases, with 13 bases between them. The CDR3 loop is CASSYSLAGGYNEQFF. Partial CDR3 DNA: TGTGCCAGCAGTTACTCTCTGGCGGGCGGATACAATGAG.

This clone was recorded at least ten times. The read ends 3 residues early relative to the CDR3; the germline J gene fills the gap. This rearrangement joins TRBV5-1 to TRBJ2-3, with TRBD2 matching 9 bases. The V gene's germline CDR1 is SGHRS and CDR2 YFSETQ. Trimming at V came to 6 bases and at J to 3 bases, leaving 11 bases not matched to a gene. This CDR3 is 16 amino acids long. The DNA read from the CDR3 is TGCGCCAGCAACGACGTCCGCGGGAGGGATACAGATACG. Protein: CASNDVRGRDTDT. The CDR3 as a whole reads CASNDVRGRDTDTQYF.

This clone was recorded at least ten times. Read coverage stops 3 residues before the CDR3 terminus; the germline J gene supplies the remainder. The chain has TRBV7-9 and TRBJ2-7; D gene uncertain. CDR3 length: 12 amino acids. Trimming stripped 2 bases from V and 3 bases from J, with 5 bases between. From germline, CDR1 is SEHNR and CDR2 FQNEAQ (reference sequence). The part of the CDR3 DNA that was read is TGTGCCAGCAGCTTAAATAACTACGAG. This gives the protein CASSLNNYE. The whole CDR3 protein reads CASSLNNYEQYF.

The sample holds many counts of this clone. Read sequence stops 3 residues before the CDR3 end, and the germline J gene provides the missing end. This chain connects TRBV20-1 to TRBJ2-3, with 16 bases identical to TRBD2. The CDR3 has 15 residues. The germline gives CDR1 DFQATT, CDR2 SNEGSKA (reference sequence). The CDR3 reads CSARDGTSGRGTQYF. The covered CDR3 bases are TGCAGTGCTAGAGATGGGACTAGCGGGAGGGGGACG.